This T cell receptor (beta chain) appears in the sequencing data of a study of molecular identifiers for immune sequencing clone quantification (dated by TCRdb to the late 2010s). At the level of the whole study: For a replicate experiment, RNA from approximately 20,000 or 100,000 naive CD8 T cells was divided into five aliquots, of which four were sequenced. The study was a methods study using CD8 T cells to benchmark molecular-identifier clustering-based TCR repertoire sequencing (MIDCIRS) and TCR RNA copy counting.

Notes on this clonotype: This receptor's antigen is unknown. Given a much more abundant clone one base away, this may be a read error. The DNA is left out, because the CDR3 cannot be placed on it with certainty; the CDR3 is given as TCRdb lists it.

The library was produced with PCR. Sequencing used an Illumina HiSeq 4000. Bulk TCR libraries were prepared as previously described, using TCR primers listed in Table S5. The Qiagen AllPrep DNA/RNA kit was used to purify total RNA. Before any analysis, reads coming from multiple sequencing runs of the same library were combined into one pool. The original methods were these. Only reads with exact TCR constant sequence were kept, trimmed to 150 nt, and grouped by their 12-nt molecular barcodes. Reads within each barcode group were sub-clustered using a 15% Levenshtein threshold, and quality-weighted consensus sequences were constructed for each RNA molecule. Non-functional sequences were filtered out, along with any lower-count sequence sitting one edit away from another sequence. On the basis of fitting two negative binomial distributions, barcode sub-clusters with fewer than 20% of the maximum read count were discarded. The public reads were quality trimmed at Q25 with fastp and then assembled into clones with MiXCR by TCRdb, keeping productive beta chains. Each entry is one CDR3 protein sequence, shown with its most common DNA and genes. TCRdb, not the original authors, processed these V and J calls. In all, the sample holds about half a million distinct CDR3 sequences, and about a fifth of those were seen once. The ten biggest clones cover approximately 0.8% of the sample.

The full study reports these points: Even against a background of 850,000 to 1,000,000 naive CD8 T cells, spiked-in Jurkat TCR RNA amounting to a single cell's worth was reported to be detectable. The naive libraries included spiked-in Jurkat TCR RNA (fewer than 11 copies' worth), and this Jurkat TCR RNA is not part of the donor repertoire. The sizes of highly expanded clones could end up underestimated when identical TCR molecules share a barcode. Modeling gave about 3 recovered TCR RNA copies per cell versus around 10 by digital PCR, implying about 30% capture efficiency. When barcode sub-clustering was not used, chimeric consensus sequences inflated TCR diversity, with chimeras reaching as high as 47%. In CMV-specific effector cells, clones with more than 20 RNA copies accounted for over 98% of molecules, whereas in naive cells such clones accounted for under 1%.

Libraries of naive CD8 T cells were generated from around 20,000 to 990,000 sorted cells, with 10%, 30% or 50% of the purified RNA used. On a BD FACSAria II, naive CD8 T cells were FACS-sorted as CD8+CD4-CCR7+CD45RA+ and collected into RLT Plus buffer. To test detection sensitivity, Jurkat RNA equal to ten TCR copies was added to samples of about 19,000-1,100,000 naive CD8 T cells. Enrichment of CD8 T cells was done with RosetteSep CD8+ T Cell Enrichment Cocktail plus Ficoll-Paque, and ACK red cell lysis came afterward. Sequenced sample: naive CD8+ T cells from blood, with Jurkat cell RNA spiked in. The cell subset or site tag for this specimen amounts to: FACS-sorted CD8+CD4-CCR7+CD45RA+ naive T cells. The origin of this receptor is a human donor in good health. Some libraries in this study had Jurkat cell RNA spiked in.

The CDR3 here reads CASSVGTGTAGELLF. The V and J genes are TRBV9 and TRBJ2-2; the table gives TRBD1 as D, unverified against the DNA. CDR1 and CDR2 are drawn from the germline V gene: SGDLS, YYNGEE. Its CDR3 holds 15 amino acids, cysteine through phenylalanine.